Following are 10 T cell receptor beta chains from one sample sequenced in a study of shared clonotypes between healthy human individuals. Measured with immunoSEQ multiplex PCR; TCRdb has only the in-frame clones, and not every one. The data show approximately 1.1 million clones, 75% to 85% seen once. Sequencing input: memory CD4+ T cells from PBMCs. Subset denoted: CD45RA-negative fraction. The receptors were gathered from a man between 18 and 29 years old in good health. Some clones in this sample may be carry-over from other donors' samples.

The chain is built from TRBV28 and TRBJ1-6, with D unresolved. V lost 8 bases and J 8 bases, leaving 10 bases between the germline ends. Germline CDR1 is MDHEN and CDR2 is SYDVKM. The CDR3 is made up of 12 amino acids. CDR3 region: CASRLGHSPLHF. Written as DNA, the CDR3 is TGTGCCAGCCGTCTAGGGCATTCACCCCTCCACTTT.

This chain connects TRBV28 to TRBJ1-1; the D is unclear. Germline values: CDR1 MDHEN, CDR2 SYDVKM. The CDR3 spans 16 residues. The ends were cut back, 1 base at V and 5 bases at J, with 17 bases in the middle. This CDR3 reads CASSLLPLAGGTEAFF. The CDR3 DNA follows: TGTGCCAGCAGTTTATTACCCTTGGCGGGCGGGACTGAAGCTTTCTTT.

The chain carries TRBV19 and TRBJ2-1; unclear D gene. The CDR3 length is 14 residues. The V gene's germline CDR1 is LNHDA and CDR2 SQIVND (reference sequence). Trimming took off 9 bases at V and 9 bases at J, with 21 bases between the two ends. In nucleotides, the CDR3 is TGTGCCAGAAGAGACGTTCCGAGACCAGGTGAGCAGTTCTTC. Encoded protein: CARRDVPRPGEQFF.

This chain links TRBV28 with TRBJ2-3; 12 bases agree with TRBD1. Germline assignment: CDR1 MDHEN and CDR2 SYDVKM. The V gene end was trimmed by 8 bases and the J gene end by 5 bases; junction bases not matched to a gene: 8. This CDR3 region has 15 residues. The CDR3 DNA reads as TGTGCCAGCGGACCGGGACAGGGGGCTGGAGATACGCAGTATTTT. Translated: CASGPGQGAGDTQYF.

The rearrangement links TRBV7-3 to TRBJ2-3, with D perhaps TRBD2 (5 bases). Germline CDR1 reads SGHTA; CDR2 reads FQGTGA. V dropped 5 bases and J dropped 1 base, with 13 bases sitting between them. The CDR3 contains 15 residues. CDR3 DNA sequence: TGTGCCAGCAGCAAGAGGCGGACTGGCACAGATACGCAGTATTTT. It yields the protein CASSKRRTGTDTQYF.

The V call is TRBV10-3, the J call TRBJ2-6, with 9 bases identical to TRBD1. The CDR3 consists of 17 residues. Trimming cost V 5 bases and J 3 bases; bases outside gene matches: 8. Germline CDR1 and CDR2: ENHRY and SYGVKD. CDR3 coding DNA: TGTGCCATCAGTCCGGGACAGGGAAGGGTTGGGGCCAACGTCCTGACTTTC. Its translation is CAISPGQGRVGANVLTF.

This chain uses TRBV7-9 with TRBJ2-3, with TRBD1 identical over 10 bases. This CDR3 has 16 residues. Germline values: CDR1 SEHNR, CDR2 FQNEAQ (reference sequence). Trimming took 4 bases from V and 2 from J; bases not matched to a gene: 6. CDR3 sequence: CASSSTGGQITDTQYF. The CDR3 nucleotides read TGTGCCAGCAGCTCGACAGGGGGCCAGATCACAGATACGCAGTATTTT.

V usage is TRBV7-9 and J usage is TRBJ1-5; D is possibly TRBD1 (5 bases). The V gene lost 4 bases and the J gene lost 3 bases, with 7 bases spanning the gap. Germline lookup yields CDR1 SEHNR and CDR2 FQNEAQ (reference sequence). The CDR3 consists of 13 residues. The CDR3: CASSWGNNQPQHF. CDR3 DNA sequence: TGTGCCAGCAGCTGGGGGAACAATCAGCCCCAGCATTTT.

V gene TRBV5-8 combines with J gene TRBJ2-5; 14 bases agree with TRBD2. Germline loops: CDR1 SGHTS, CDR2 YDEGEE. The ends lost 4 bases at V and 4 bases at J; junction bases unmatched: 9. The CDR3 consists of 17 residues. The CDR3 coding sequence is TGTGCCAGCAGCCACGGACTAGCGGGAGGTGGAGGAGAGACCCAGTACTTC. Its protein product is CASSHGLAGGGGETQYF.

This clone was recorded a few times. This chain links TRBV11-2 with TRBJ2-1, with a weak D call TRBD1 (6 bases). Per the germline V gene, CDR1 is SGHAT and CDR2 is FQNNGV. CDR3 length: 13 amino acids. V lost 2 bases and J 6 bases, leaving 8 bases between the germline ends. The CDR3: CASSLSRGNEQFF. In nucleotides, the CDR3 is TGTGCCAGCAGCTTATCCAGGGGCAATGAGCAGTTCTTC.